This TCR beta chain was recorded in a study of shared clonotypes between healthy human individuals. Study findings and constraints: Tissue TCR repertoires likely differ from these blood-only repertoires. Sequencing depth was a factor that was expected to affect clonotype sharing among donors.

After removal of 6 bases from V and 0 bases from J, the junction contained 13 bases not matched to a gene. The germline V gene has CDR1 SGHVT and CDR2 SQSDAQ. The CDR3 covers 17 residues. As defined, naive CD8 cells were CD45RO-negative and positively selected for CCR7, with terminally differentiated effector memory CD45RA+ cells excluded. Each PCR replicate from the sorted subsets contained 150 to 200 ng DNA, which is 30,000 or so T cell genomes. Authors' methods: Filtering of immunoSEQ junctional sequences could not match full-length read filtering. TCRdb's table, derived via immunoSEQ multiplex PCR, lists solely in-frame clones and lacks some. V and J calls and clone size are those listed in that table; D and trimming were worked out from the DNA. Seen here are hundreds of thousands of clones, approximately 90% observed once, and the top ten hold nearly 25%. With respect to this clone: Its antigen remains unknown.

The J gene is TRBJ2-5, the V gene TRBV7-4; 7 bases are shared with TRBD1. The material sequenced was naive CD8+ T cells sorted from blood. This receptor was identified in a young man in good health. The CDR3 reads CASRCTLGQKYQETQYF. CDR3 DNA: TGTGCCAGCAGATGTACCTTGGGACAGAAGTACCAAGAGACCCAGTACTTC.